These 31 T cell receptor beta chains were sequenced from one sample in a study of blood T cells in healthy people across ages. The use of a sample-barcoded 5' primer and a J-beta primer mix characterized a second PCR of roughly 6 to 11 cycles. One entry per CDR3 protein results from TCRdb running MiXCR on the 5' RACE reads. The sample includes more than 450,000 distinct CDR3 sequences, around a quarter of them seen just once. This same sample was also part of a study on T cells of mothers and their children.

Material for sequencing was blood. The receptors were gathered from a boy younger than 10 in good health.

This clonotype was observed a few times. The V gene is TRBV27, the J gene TRBJ1-4; 7 positions match TRBD1. Germline loops: CDR1 MNHEY, CDR2 SMNVEV (reference sequence). Germline trimming cut 8 bases from V and 10 bases from J; bases unmatched to any gene: 10. The CDR3 extends over 13 amino acids. CDR3 sequence: CASQGGHGGKLFF. The CDR3, as DNA: TGTGCCAGCCAGGGGGGGCATGGTGGAAAACTGTTTTTT.

The CDR3 is CATGTDTGELFF. CDR3 coding DNA: TGTGCCACCGGGACTGACACCGGGGAGCTGTTTTTT. This chain connects TRBV24-1 to TRBJ2-2; D perhaps matches TRBD2 (6 bases). V gave up 9 bases and J gave up 3 bases, with 7 bases separating them. The CDR3 covers 12 residues. Germline CDR1 reads KGHDR; CDR2 reads SFDVKD.

V usage is TRBV7-6 and J usage is TRBJ2-5, with D possibly being TRBD2 (5 bases). CDR1 is SGHVS, CDR2 FNYEAQ, per germline. This CDR3 comprises 12 residues. V gave up 6 bases and J gave up 0 bases, with 5 bases separating them. CDR3 nucleotides: TGTGCCAGCAGGGACTACCAAGAGACCCAGTACTTC. Protein product: CASRDYQETQYF.

In its sample, this clonotype was seen once. The chain employs TRBV27 and TRBJ2-3, with D perhaps matching TRBD1 (6 bases). V was clipped by 4 bases and J by 2 bases, with 16 bases between them. The CDR3 has 16 amino acids. CDR1 and CDR2 (germline): MNHEY, SMNVEV (reference sequence). The CDR3 is CASSYQGSRLTDTQYF. CDR3 in DNA: TGTGCCAGCAGTTACCAGGGGTCCCGCCTCACAGATACGCAGTATTTT.

The gene calls are TRBV13 and TRBJ1-5; possible D gene TRBD1, 5 bases. Trimming shortened V by 0 bases and J by 2 bases, and 8 bases separated the two germline ends. The CDR3 spans 15 residues. Germline values: CDR1 PRHDT, CDR2 FYEKMQ (reference sequence). CDR3 region: CASSLGGRGNQPQHF. CDR3 in DNA: TGTGCCAGCAGCTTAGGCGGCAGGGGCAATCAGCCCCAGCATTTT.

This clonotype was counted a few times. The gene calls are TRBV14 and TRBJ2-7; no clear D gene. CDR1 is SGHDN, CDR2 FVKESK, per germline. This CDR3 is 15 amino acids long. V gave up 1 base and J gave up 0 bases, with 10 bases separating them. The CDR3, as DNA: TGTGCCAGCAGCCAAGGAAGACGGATCTCCTACGAGCAGTACTTC. This encodes CASSQGRRISYEQYF.

The chain recombines TRBV12-3 or TRBV12-4 with TRBJ2-3; 7 nucleotides align to TRBD1. The CDR3 covers 15 residues. J lost 2 bases, V lost 2 bases, and 4 bases had no gene match. Written as DNA, the CDR3 is TGTGCCAGCAGTTTATTGGGACAGCTCACAGATACGCAGTATTTT. Translated: CASSLLGQLTDTQYF.

J is TRBJ1-6 and V is TRBV12-3 or TRBV12-4; 8 bases match TRBD1. V dropped 6 bases and J dropped 4; count of bases not matched to a gene: 2. CDR3 length: 14 residues. CDR3 bases: TGTGCCAGCAGCGGGACAGGTTATAATTCACCCCTCCACTTT. Its protein product is CASSGTGYNSPLHF.

The rearrangement links TRBV20-1 to TRBJ2-1, with D unclear. With 3 bases removed from V and 6 bases from J, the gap between germline ends came to 15 bases. Germline loops: CDR1 DFQATT, CDR2 SNEGSKA (reference sequence). This CDR3 region has 14 residues. In DNA form, the CDR3 reads TGCAGTGCTAGGAGGCTAGTGGGATCCAATGAGCAGTTCTTC. Its translation: CSARRLVGSNEQFF.

This clonotype was observed a few times. This chain joins TRBV27 and TRBJ1-4; D may be TRBD1 (5 bases). CDR1 MNHEY and CDR2 SMNVEV come from the germline V gene (reference sequence). The V end was cut by 0 bases, the J end by 6 bases, with 11 bases between. The CDR3 runs to 15 residues. The CDR3 sequence: CASSLSAREDEKLFF. The CDR3 nucleotides are TGTGCCAGCAGTTTATCGGCCAGGGAGGATGAAAAACTGTTTTTT.

V usage is TRBV5-6 and J usage is TRBJ2-6; tentative D call: TRBD1 (6 bases). This CDR3 has 19 residues. Germline CDR1 is SGHDT and CDR2 is YYEEEE. V was cut by 0 bases and J by 2 bases, with 18 bases left in between. The CDR3 DNA reads as TGTGCCAGCAGCTTGGCGGTATTGGTCAGGGGAACTGGGGCCAACGTCCTGACTTTC. Translated: CASSLAVLVRGTGANVLTF.

The chain is built from TRBV12-3 or TRBV12-4 and TRBJ1-4, with TRBD1 identical over 7 bases. The CDR3 spans 14 residues. With V trimmed by 4 bases and J by 7 bases, 6 bases remained unmatched. CDR3 sequence (DNA): TGTGCCAGCAGTTGGGACACAGGGGTTGAAAAACTGTTTTTT. It specifies CASSWDTGVEKLFF.

A word on this clonotype: The junction does not match germline at one end; this may be a read error. V gene TRBV20-1 combines with J gene TRBJ2-3, with 7 bases that match TRBD2. Germline lookup yields CDR1 DFQATT and CDR2 SNEGSKA (reference sequence). This CDR3 has 16 residues. CDR3 bases: TGCAGTGCTAGAGATGGCGGGGGAGGTGTCACAAATACGCAGTATTTT. Amino acids: CSARDGGGGVTNTQYF.

The V gene is TRBV2, the J gene TRBJ1-2; D not resolved. This CDR3 has 14 residues. Looked up from germline, CDR1 is SNHLY and CDR2 is FYNNEI. The ends were cut back, 1 base at V and 1 base at J, with 7 bases in the middle. The CDR3, as DNA: TGTGCCAGCAGTGAAGTTACCCGTAACTATGGCTACACCTTC. Translation gives CASSEVTRNYGYTF.

This clonotype turned up a few times. The rearrangement joins TRBV29-1 to TRBJ1-2; possibly TRBD1 for D (5 bases). Germline CDR1 and CDR2: SQVTM and ANQGSEA. This CDR3 region has 13 residues. V lost 3 bases, J lost 5 bases, and 13 bases lay in between. This CDR3 reads CSVEGGHNYGYTF. The CDR3 DNA sequence: TGCAGCGTTGAGGGTGGACACAATTATGGCTACACCTTC.

The chain has TRBV19 and TRBJ2-1; 7 bases match TRBD2. The CDR3 has 14 amino acids. V was clipped by 4 bases and J by 4 bases; unmatched bases: 4. The germline gives CDR1 LNHDA, CDR2 SQIVND (reference sequence). As DNA, the CDR3 is TGTGCCAGTAGTACAACTAGCGATTACAATGAGCAGTTCTTC. Its translation: CASSTTSDYNEQFF.

The genes are TRBV10-3 and TRBJ2-5; D is ambiguous. Trimming took 2 bases from V and 2 from J, leaving 6 bases between them. The germline gives CDR1 ENHRY, CDR2 SYGVKD. The CDR3 sequence is 13 residues long. This chain's CDR3 is CAISEVGQETQYF. CDR3 nucleotide sequence: TGTGCCATCAGTGAGGTTGGACAAGAGACCCAGTACTTC.

The rearrangement links TRBV7-8 to TRBJ2-7; D is uncertain. V lost 3 bases and J lost 2, with 11 bases in between. Germline CDR1 reads SGHVS; CDR2 reads FQNEAQ. The length of the CDR3 is 14 residues. The CDR3 loop reads CASSLQRLPYEQYF. The CDR3 DNA is TGTGCCAGCAGCTTGCAGAGACTTCCCTACGAGCAGTACTTC.

This sequence joins TRBV2 and TRBJ2-4; D is uncertain. V dropped 3 bases and J dropped 8 bases, with 14 bases sitting between them. This CDR3 is built from 14 residues. Germline-derived CDR1 and CDR2 are SNHLY and FYNNEI. CDR3 nucleotides: TGTGCCAGCAGTGAGCTAGGCCAACGGGACATTCAGTACTTC. Encoded protein: CASSELGQRDIQYF.

This clonotype was recorded many times. The chain combines TRBV7-9 with TRBJ2-3, with no clear D. V lost 4 bases and J 6 bases, leaving 11 bases between the germline ends. Germline V lookup: CDR1 SEHNR, CDR2 FQNEAQ (reference sequence). The length of the CDR3 is 13 residues. The chain's CDR3 is CASSSYSGDTQYF. The CDR3 DNA sequence: TGTGCCAGCAGCTCTTACAGTGGGGATACGCAGTATTTT.

Only a few counts were recorded for this clonotype. V and J are TRBV11-2 and TRBJ2-7; D tentatively fits TRBD1 or TRBD2 (6 bases each). V was trimmed by 5 bases and J by 6 bases, leaving 20 bases between them. This CDR3 is built from 15 residues. Germline V CDR1 and CDR2: SGHAT, FQNNGV. CDR3 bases: TGTGCCAGCAGCCCGGATTACAGGGACTTCATCGAGCAGTACTTC. Translating it yields CASSPDYRDFIEQYF.

V gene TRBV7-2 combines with J gene TRBJ1-5; possibly TRBD1 for D (6 bases). V lost 4 bases, J lost 7 bases, and 14 bases lay in between. The CDR3 spans 14 residues. Germline V lookup: CDR1 SGHTA, CDR2 FQGNSA. As DNA, the CDR3 is TGTGCCAGCAGCTCAACCCAGGGGACGCAGCCCCAGCATTTT. Translated: CASSSTQGTQPQHF.

The rearrangement links TRBV28 to TRBJ2-1; 7 bases fit TRBD2. Germline CDR1 reads MDHEN; CDR2 reads SYDVKM. The CDR3 has 14 residues. The ends lost 5 bases at V and 8 bases at J; junction bases unmatched: 9. CDR3 sequence (DNA): TGTGCCAGCAGTATGAGCGGGGAGGAGGATGAGCAGTTCTTC. Amino acids: CASSMSGEEDEQFF. The complete variable domain, with remaining parts taken from reference TRBV28 and TRBJ2-1, reads DVKVTQSSRYLVKRTGEKVFLECVQDMDHENMFWYRQDPGLGLRLIYFSYDVKMKEKGDIPEGYSVSREKKERFSLILESASTNQTSMYLCASSMSGEEDEQFFGPGTRLTVL.

The chain is built from TRBV15 and TRBJ2-1; D assignment may be TRBD1 or TRBD2 (5 bases each). V lost 3 bases to trimming and J lost 0 bases, with 18 bases between them. The CDR3 spans 18 residues. The germline gives CDR1 LNHNV, CDR2 YYDKDF (reference sequence). The CDR3 region is CATSRAYGARSSYNEQFF. The CDR3 nucleotides are TGTGCCACCAGCAGGGCCTACGGGGCGCGGAGCTCCTACAATGAGCAGTTCTTC.

This clonotype was seen a few times. The rearrangement uses TRBV10-3 and TRBJ2-1; 9 positions agree with TRBD2. CDR3 size: 16 residues. The junction had 5 bases not matched to a gene; V was cut back by 3 bases and J by 2 bases. CDR1 and CDR2 (germline): ENHRY, SYGVKD. The CDR3 sequence is CAISEGGGGAYNEQFF. CDR3 coding DNA: TGTGCCATCAGTGAAGGTGGCGGGGGGGCCTACAATGAGCAGTTCTTC.

This clonotype was recorded a few times. V and J are TRBV2 and TRBJ1-2; 8 bases fit TRBD1. Trimming removed 6 bases from V and 3 bases from J; junction bases left unmatched: 12. CDR3 length equals 16 residues. Germline V gene data show CDR1 as SNHLY and CDR2 as FYNNEI. CDR3 nucleotide sequence: TGTGCCAGCAGATCTTATCCAGGGGGCGAGGACTATGGCTACACCTTC. It encodes CASRSYPGGEDYGYTF. Using reference TRBV2 and TRBJ1-2 for the parts outside the CDR3, the full variable domain is EPEVTQTPSHQVTQMGQEVILRCVPISNHLYFYWYRQILGQKVEFLVSFYNNEISEKSEIFDDQFSVERPDGSNFTLKIRSTKLEDSAMYFCASRSYPGGEDYGYTFGSGTRLTVV.

This clonotype occurred a few times. The chain recombines TRBV5-1 with TRBJ2-7, with D possibly TRBD1 on 6 matching bases. The V end lost 4 bases, the J end lost 6 bases, and 14 bases lay between the germline ends. Germline V gives CDR1 SGHRS, CDR2 YFSETQ. This CDR3 is built from 13 residues. In DNA form, the CDR3 reads TGCGCCAGCAGCCTGACAGGCGGGCCCGAGCAGTACTTC. The encoded protein is CASSLTGGPEQYF. Based on the CDR3 plus reference TRBV5-1 and TRBJ2-7, the full variable domain is KAGVTQTPRYLIKTRGQQVTLSCSPISGHRSVSWYQQTPGQGLQFLFEYFSETQRNKGNFPGRFSGRQFSNSRSEMNVSTLELGDSALYLCASSLTGGPEQYFGPGTRLTVT.

This sequence joins TRBV24-1 and TRBJ2-3; 8 bases fit TRBD1. The CDR3 is made up of 14 amino acids. V shed 7 bases and J 2 bases; nucleotides not matched to a gene: 4. Per germline, CDR1 KGHDR and CDR2 SFDVKD. The CDR3 DNA sequence: TGTGCCACCAGCGGACAGGGCTCCACAGATACGCAGTATTTT. Protein: CATSGQGSTDTQYF.

This chain connects TRBV9 to TRBJ2-1, with 9 bases lining up with TRBD1. The J call may be wrong; the DNA end is better matched by TRBJ2-7. There are 16 residues in the CDR3. Germline CDR1 is SGDLS and CDR2 is YYNGEE. The CDR3 region has the DNA TGTGCCAGCAGCGTAGGGGAGGGGACAGGGACCGCCGAGCAGTACTTC. This encodes CASSVGEGTGTAEQYF.

There are a few counts of this clonotype. The rearrangement uses TRBV6-5 and TRBJ1-6, with unresolved D. V was shortened by 6 bases and J by 9 bases, with 15 bases between the two germline ends. Germline assignment: CDR1 MNHEY and CDR2 SVGAGI. There are 14 residues in the CDR3. DNA of the CDR3: TGTGCCAGCAGGATGAGACGTGGAGTTTCACCCCTCCACTTT. The encoded protein is CASRMRRGVSPLHF.

This clonotype occurred a few times. The CDR3 protein is CSASSRSSGAVEDEQFF. The CDR3 nucleotides are TGCAGTGCTAGTTCGCGGTCCTCCGGAGCCGTTGAGGATGAGCAGTTCTTC. The chain has TRBV20-1 and TRBJ2-1; the D is unclear. Trimming shortened V by 3 bases and J by 8 bases, and 26 bases separated the two germline ends. The CDR3 is 17 amino acids. Germline CDR1 reads DFQATT; CDR2 reads SNEGSKA (reference sequence).